The 9 T cell receptor beta chains presented below share a single source sample, sequenced in a study of T-cell memory formation after mild COVID-19. One entry per CDR3 protein, called by TCRdb with MiXCR from the 5' RACE reads. Among about 350,000 distinct CDR3 sequences, 28% were seen once, and the ten largest hold roughly 14%. Sequencing used PBMCs or a T cell subset sorted from them (not recorded which). These receptors were taken from an adult woman who had mild COVID-19 (a few samples of this study predate the infection). Cell type and time point are not known.

This clonotype was counted a few times. DNA of the CDR3: TGTGCCAGCTCGGACAGGGGGACCGACGAGCAGTACTTC. Translated, it gives CASSDRGTDEQYF. V gene TRBV13 combines with J gene TRBJ2-7, with 10 nucleotides matching TRBD1. CDR1 is PRHDT, CDR2 FYEKMQ, per germline (reference sequence). J was trimmed by 5 bases and V by 8 bases; bases with no gene match: 6. The CDR3 extends over 13 amino acids.

The CDR3 nucleotides are TGTGCCAGCAGCTTAGCCCGGGTGCCCAAGGGGACCCAGTACTTC. It translates to CASSLARVPKGTQYF. The chain recombines TRBV7-8 with TRBJ2-5, with D unresolved. V gave up 0 bases and J gave up 7 bases, with 15 bases separating them. The length of the CDR3 is 15 residues. CDR1 is SGHVS, CDR2 FQNEAQ, per germline.

The chain recombines TRBV20-1 with TRBJ2-5; perhaps TRBD2 as D (7 bases). The CDR3 loop spans 16 amino acids. V was pared by 0 bases and J by 0 bases, with 14 bases between. Looked up from germline, CDR1 is DFQATT and CDR2 is SNEGSKA (reference sequence). The CDR3 sequence is CSAREHWRGHQETQYF. CDR3 sequence (DNA): TGCAGTGCTAGAGAACACTGGCGGGGGCACCAAGAGACCCAGTACTTC.

The V and J genes are TRBV7-2 and TRBJ2-3, with a weak D call TRBD2 (5 bases). With 5 bases removed from V and 5 bases from J, the gap between germline ends came to 14 bases. Germline CDR1 SGHTA, CDR2 FQGNSA. This CDR3 has 14 residues. Here the CDR3 DNA reads TGTGCCAGCAGCCGCGGCGGGCTGGTAGATACGCAGTATTTT. Residues: CASSRGGLVDTQYF.

The rearrangement links TRBV6-5 to TRBJ1-2; D ambiguous. V lost 0 bases to trimming and J lost 4 bases, with 6 bases between them. The CDR3 has 13 residues. The germline V gene has CDR1 MNHEY and CDR2 SVGAGI. The CDR3 spells CASSYSGFYGYTF. The CDR3 DNA reads TGTGCCAGCAGTTACTCGGGGTTCTATGGCTACACCTTC.

At least ten counts were recorded for this clonotype. V is TRBV6-5 and J is TRBJ2-3, with TRBD1 as a possible D gene (6 bases). Trimming took 6 bases from V and 1 from J, leaving 11 bases between them. The CDR3 has 14 residues. Germline assignment: CDR1 MNHEY and CDR2 SVGAGI. This chain's CDR3 is CASRGPGGTDTQYF. The DNA for the CDR3 is TGTGCCAGCAGGGGGCCAGGGGGCACAGATACGCAGTATTTT.

The sample holds one count of this clonotype. The chain carries TRBV6-1 and TRBJ2-7; D remains ambiguous. The germline gives CDR1 MNHNS, CDR2 SASEGT. V was clipped by 7 bases and J by 0 bases, with 16 bases between them. The CDR3 has 15 residues. As DNA, the CDR3 is TGTGCCAGCATTTATAAAGGGCAGGCCTCCTACGAGCAGTACTTC. Translated, it gives CASIYKGQASYEQYF.

This clonotype has just a few counts. The chain employs TRBV6-5 and TRBJ2-1; 12 positions match TRBD2. Per germline, CDR1 MNHEY and CDR2 SVGAGI. The ends lost 0 bases at V and 7 bases at J; junction bases unmatched: 7. The CDR3 totals 17 residues. The CDR3 region is CASSYSDLLAGGNEQFF. CDR3 DNA: TGTGCCAGCAGTTACTCCGACCTGCTAGCGGGAGGGAATGAGCAGTTCTTC.

The chain uses TRBV19 and TRBJ2-7, with 7 bases fitting TRBD1. Losses at the gene ends were 3 bases for V and 6 bases for J; bases not matched to a gene: 2. CDR3 length: 12 residues. The germline V gene has CDR1 LNHDA and CDR2 SQIVND (reference sequence). The CDR3 coding sequence is TGTGCCAGTAGTATCGACAGGGCCGAGCAGTACTTC. It codes for CASSIDRAEQYF.